These 21 T cell receptor beta chains were sequenced from one sample in a study of CD8 T cells in ankylosing spondylitis (TCRdb year 2017). The method behind the library was 5' RACE. The instrument given in TCRdb is Illumina HiSeq 2500. The public reads were reprocessed in TCRdb via fastp at Q25 and MiXCR, keeping in-frame beta chains. Each entry merges the rows of one CDR3 protein and shows their most common DNA and genes. The sample table records 150,000 to 200,000 distinct CDR3 sequences; around 16% of these occur just once. The ten largest clones represent around 7.6% of the sample. Material: blood, either unsorted or a sorted T cell fraction (not recorded which). The receptors here all came from a male donor with ankylosing spondylitis or in good health (not recorded which).

V usage is TRBV11-2 and J usage is TRBJ2-7; 9 nucleotides line up with TRBD1. CDR1 and CDR2 from the germline V gene are SGHAT and FQNNGV. The CDR3 has 15 residues. V was clipped by 0 bases and J by 7 bases; unmatched bases: 7. The CDR3 reads CASSLEWTGVDEQYF. In DNA, the CDR3 is TGTGCCAGCAGCTTAGAGTGGACAGGGGTTGATGAGCAGTACTTC. Filled out from reference TRBV11-2 and TRBJ2-7, the complete variable domain reads EAGVAQSPRYKIIEKRQSVAFWCNPISGHATLYWYQQILGQGPKLLIQFQNNGVVDDSQLPKDRFSAERLKGVDSTLKIQPAKLEDSAVYLCASSLEWTGVDEQYFGPGTRLTVT.

This clonotype was counted only a few times. The chain links TRBV5-1 to TRBJ2-1, with TRBD2 as a possible D gene (6 bases). This CDR3 region has 16 residues. Germline loops: CDR1 SGHRS, CDR2 YFSETQ. Trimming shortened V by 4 bases and J by 3 bases, and 17 bases separated the two germline ends. The DNA for the CDR3 is TGCGCCAGCAGCCCCGGGGGTGCTCGCAGCTACAATGAGCAGTTCTTC. This encodes CASSPGGARSYNEQFF.

This clonotype was counted a few times. The chain links TRBV11-3 to TRBJ2-7; either TRBD1 or TRBD2 may fit D (5 bases each). V shed 5 bases and J shed 5 bases, with 13 bases lying between them. In germline, CDR1 is SGHNT, CDR2 YENEEA. This CDR3 has 13 amino acids. The CDR3 region is CASSQARDHEQYF. The CDR3 DNA follows: TGTGCCAGCAGCCAGGCAAGGGACCACGAGCAGTACTTC.

This clonotype was found many times. The rearrangement links TRBV12-3 or TRBV12-4 to TRBJ2-5; D uncertain. V gave up 6 bases and J gave up 1 base, with 9 bases separating them. The CDR3 covers 13 residues. The CDR3 DNA reads TGTGCCAGCAGCTCCAGTAGCCAAGAGACCCAGTACTTC. Its protein is CASSSSSQETQYF.

This clonotype was recorded many times. The gene calls are TRBV29-1 and TRBJ2-7, with 7 bases lining up with TRBD2. CDR3 length equals 11 residues. Germline CDR1 is SQVTM and CDR2 is ANQGSEA. V shed 5 bases and J 4 bases; nucleotides not matched to a gene: 2. As DNA, the CDR3 is TGCAGCGTTAGGGAGGGGTACGAGCAGTACTTC. It specifies CSVREGYEQYF.

The chain links TRBV2 to TRBJ2-5; TRBD2 matches at 8 bases. Trimming at V came to 7 bases and at J to 2 bases, leaving 3 bases not matched to a gene. This CDR3 has 13 amino acids. Germline values: CDR1 SNHLY, CDR2 FYNNEI. As DNA, the CDR3 is TGTGCCAGCAAGCGGGAGAGTCAAGAGACCCAGTACTTC. As protein: CASKRESQETQYF.

This clonotype was found many times. The chain uses TRBV5-6 and TRBJ2-2; 7 nucleotides line up with TRBD1. Losses at the gene ends were 2 bases for V and 2 bases for J; bases not matched to a gene: 3. This CDR3 contains 15 residues. Germline CDR1 is SGHDT and CDR2 is YYEEEE. The CDR3 sequence is CASSFRDRNTGELFF. The CDR3 region has the DNA TGTGCCAGCAGCTTCCGGGACAGAAACACCGGGGAGCTGTTTTTT.

At least ten counts were recorded for this clonotype. The chain joins TRBV29-1 to TRBJ1-1; a possible D gene is TRBD1 (6 bases). The CDR3 has 15 residues. V was pared by 2 bases and J by 4 bases, with 17 bases between. The V gene's germline CDR1 is SQVTM and CDR2 ANQGSEA. The CDR3 region is CSVELWRGGATEAFF. The CDR3 DNA follows: TGCAGCGTTGAACTGTGGCGCGGGGGGGCCACTGAAGCTTTCTTT.

This clonotype was detected ten times or more. V is TRBV3-1 and J is TRBJ1-1; a weak D match, TRBD1 (5 bases). The CDR3 covers 14 residues. CDR1 and CDR2 (germline): LGHDT, YNNKEL (reference sequence). V was shortened by 4 bases and J by 1 base, with 10 bases between the two germline ends. CDR3 loop: CASSRRTPNTEAFF. Written as DNA, the CDR3 is TGTGCCAGCAGCCGCAGGACACCGAACACTGAAGCTTTCTTT. The whole variable domain, remainder taken from reference TRBV3-1 and TRBJ1-1, is DTAVSQTPKYLVTQMGNDKSIKCEQNLGHDTMYWYKQDSKKFLKIMFSYNNKELIINETVPNRFSPKSPDKAHLNLHINSLELGDSAVYFCASSRRTPNTEAFFGQGTRLTVV.

This clonotype was detected only a few times. This sequence joins TRBV29-1 and TRBJ2-2, with a tentative D call TRBD2 (6 bases). V lost 8 bases to trimming and J lost 5 bases, with 15 bases between them. The germline V gene has CDR1 SQVTM and CDR2 ANQGSEA. The CDR3 spans 13 residues. CDR3 DNA sequence: TGCAGCACGAGTTTAGCGGTTACCGGGGAGCTGTTTTTT. It codes for CSTSLAVTGELFF.

This clonotype was seen repeatedly, ten times or more. V gene TRBV5-1 combines with J gene TRBJ2-5; D call uncertain. The CDR3 covers 17 residues. V was pared by 0 bases and J by 2 bases, with 17 bases between. CDR1 is SGHRS, CDR2 YFSETQ, per germline. For the CDR3, the DNA is TGCGCCAGCAGCTTGGAAAGTTTAGACCTCCAGCAAGAGACCCAGTACTTC. Residues: CASSLESLDLQQETQYF.

This clonotype was detected a few times. This chain joins TRBV19 and TRBJ2-2; D gene ambiguous. This CDR3 has 16 amino acids. The V end lost 5 bases, the J end lost 0 bases, and 13 bases lay between the germline ends. CDR1 is LNHDA, CDR2 SQIVND, per germline (reference sequence). Here the CDR3 DNA reads TGTGCCAGTAGTCCTGTATATATCGCGAACACCGGGGAGCTGTTTTTT. Its protein product is CASSPVYIANTGELFF.

The chain combines TRBV29-1 with TRBJ2-2, with D uncertain. Germline V gene sequence: CDR1 SQVTM, CDR2 ANQGSEA. The V end lost 8 bases, the J end lost 1 base, and 14 bases lay between the germline ends. The CDR3 extends over 14 amino acids. CDR3 sequence (DNA): TGCAGCATTAACCCGGGTCTGAACACCGGGGAGCTGTTTTTT. It encodes CSINPGLNTGELFF.

The V gene is TRBV20-1, the J gene TRBJ1-5, with D perhaps matching TRBD1 (5 bases). V dropped 3 bases and J dropped 1 base, with 10 bases sitting between them. The CDR3 loop spans 14 amino acids. CDR1 DFQATT and CDR2 SNEGSKA come from the germline V gene (reference sequence). CDR3 protein: CSARGVISNQPQHF. CDR3 DNA: TGCAGTGCTAGGGGGGTTATAAGCAATCAGCCCCAGCATTTT.

The chain employs TRBV2 and TRBJ1-3; D is uncertain. The CDR3 contains 13 residues. The V gene lost 6 bases and the J gene lost 0 bases, with 6 bases spanning the gap. Germline CDR1 and CDR2: SNHLY and FYNNEI. The CDR3 nucleotides read TGTGCCAGCAGACCGGACTCTGGAAACACCATATATTTT. Translated, it gives CASRPDSGNTIYF.

This clonotype has only a few counts. The chain recombines TRBV6-6 with TRBJ2-7; 7 bases match TRBD1. Germline CDR1 reads MNHNY; CDR2 reads SVGAGI (reference sequence). The CDR3 totals 14 residues. V lost 5 bases, J lost 0 bases, and 4 bases stayed unmatched. This CDR3 is CASSVTGHSYEQYF. CDR3 coding DNA: TGTGCCAGCAGTGTGACAGGGCACTCCTACGAGCAGTACTTC.

Turning to this clonotype: This may stem from a read error, because a much larger clone lies one nucleotide away. This chain's CDR3 is CASSFKGSSTDAQYF. In DNA, the CDR3 is TGCGCCAGCAGCTTCAAGGGGAGTAGCACAGATGCGCAGTATTTT. J is TRBJ2-3 and V is TRBV5-1; D tentatively reads TRBD1 or TRBD2 (5 bases each). The germline V gene encodes CDR1 SGHRS and CDR2 YFSETQ. CDR3 size: 15 residues. Supplemented by reference TRBV5-1 and TRBJ2-3, the full variable domain reads KAGVTQTPRYLIKTRGQQVTLSCSPISGHRSVSWYQQTPGQGLQFLFEYFSETQRNKGNFPGRFSGRQFSNSRSEMNVSTLELGDSALYLCASSFKGSSTDAQYFGPGTRLTVL.

The sample holds many counts of this clonotype. The rearrangement links TRBV2 to TRBJ2-3, with D unresolved. CDR1 and CDR2 from the germline V gene are SNHLY and FYNNEI. The CDR3 extends over 12 amino acids. Trimming left V 8 bases short and J 0 bases short, with 6 bases between. The CDR3 region is CASDRSTDTQYF. CDR3 nucleotide sequence: TGTGCCAGCGATAGAAGCACAGATACGCAGTATTTT.

The chain combines TRBV4-1 with TRBJ2-3; possible D gene TRBD2, 6 bases. Germline-derived CDR1 and CDR2 are MGHRA and YSYEKL. The CDR3 runs 13 residues. Trimming left V 4 bases short and J 5 bases short, with 10 bases between. Here the CDR3 DNA reads TGCGCCAGCAGCCCCGGGACTCTAGATACGCAGTATTTT. It encodes CASSPGTLDTQYF.

V is TRBV5-1 and J is TRBJ2-7; 7 bases match TRBD1. The germline V gene encodes CDR1 SGHRS and CDR2 YFSETQ. The CDR3 has 14 residues. V gave up 2 bases and J gave up 1 base; unmatched junction bases: 3. The CDR3 sequence is CASSFTGASYEQYF. CDR3 in DNA: TGCGCCAGCAGCTTTACAGGGGCGTCCTACGAGCAGTACTTC. Supplemented by reference TRBV5-1 and TRBJ2-7, the full variable domain reads KAGVTQTPRYLIKTRGQQVTLSCSPISGHRSVSWYQQTPGQGLQFLFEYFSETQRNKGNFPGRFSGRQFSNSRSEMNVSTLELGDSALYLCASSFTGASYEQYFGPGTRLTVT.

The V gene is TRBV6-8, the J gene TRBJ1-5; D uncertain. Trimming took 0 bases from V and 3 from J, leaving 9 bases between them. The germline gives CDR1 MNHGY, CDR2 SAAAGT. The CDR3 extends over 15 amino acids. CDR3 amino acids: CASSYSRGLNQPQHF. DNA of the CDR3: TGTGCCAGCAGTTACTCGCGCGGCCTCAATCAGCCCCAGCATTTT.